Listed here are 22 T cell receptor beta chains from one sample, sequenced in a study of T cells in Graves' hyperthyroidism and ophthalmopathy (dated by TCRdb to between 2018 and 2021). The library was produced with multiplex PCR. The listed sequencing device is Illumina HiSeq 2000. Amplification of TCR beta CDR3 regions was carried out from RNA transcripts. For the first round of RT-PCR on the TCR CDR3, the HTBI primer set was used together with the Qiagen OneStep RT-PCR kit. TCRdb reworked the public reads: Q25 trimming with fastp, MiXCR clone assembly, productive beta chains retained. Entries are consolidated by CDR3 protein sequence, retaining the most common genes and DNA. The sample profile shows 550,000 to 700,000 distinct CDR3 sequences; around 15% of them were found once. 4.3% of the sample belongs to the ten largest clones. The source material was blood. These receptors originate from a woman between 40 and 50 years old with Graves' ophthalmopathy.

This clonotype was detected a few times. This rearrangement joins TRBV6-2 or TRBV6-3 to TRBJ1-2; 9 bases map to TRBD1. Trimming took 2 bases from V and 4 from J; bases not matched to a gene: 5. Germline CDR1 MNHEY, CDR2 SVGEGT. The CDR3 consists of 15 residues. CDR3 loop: CASSYNTGGSYGYTF. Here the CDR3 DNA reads TGTGCCAGCAGTTACAACACAGGGGGCAGCTATGGCTACACCTTC.

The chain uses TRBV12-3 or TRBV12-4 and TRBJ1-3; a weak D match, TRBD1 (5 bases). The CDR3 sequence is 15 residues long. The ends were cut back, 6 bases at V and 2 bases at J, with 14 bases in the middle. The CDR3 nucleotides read TGTGCCAGCAGCCCCCCAGGGAGGGCTGGAAACACCATATATTTT. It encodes CASSPPGRAGNTIYF.

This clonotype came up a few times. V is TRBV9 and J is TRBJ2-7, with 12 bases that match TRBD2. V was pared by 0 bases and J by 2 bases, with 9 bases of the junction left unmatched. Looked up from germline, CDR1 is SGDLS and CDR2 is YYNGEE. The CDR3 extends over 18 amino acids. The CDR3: CASSVVLAGGGTPYEQYF. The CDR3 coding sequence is TGTGCCAGCAGCGTAGTCCTAGCGGGAGGGGGTACTCCCTACGAGCAGTACTTC. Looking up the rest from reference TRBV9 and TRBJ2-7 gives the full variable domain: DSGVTQTPKHLITATGQRVTLRCSPRSGDLSVYWYQQSLDQGLQFLIQYYNGEERAKGNILERFSAQQFPDLHSELNLSSLELGDSALYFCASSVVLAGGGTPYEQYFGPGTRLTVT.

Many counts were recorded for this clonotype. CDR3 in amino acids: CASSVGTGANQPQHF. Here the CDR3 DNA reads TGTGCCAGCAGTGTTGGGACAGGGGCCAATCAGCCCCAGCATTTT. This rearrangement joins TRBV2 to TRBJ1-5; 10 bases are a match to TRBD1. V lost 4 bases and J lost 3; bases outside the gene matches: 3. The CDR3 loop spans 15 amino acids. Germline V gene lookup returns CDR1 SNHLY and CDR2 FYNNEI.

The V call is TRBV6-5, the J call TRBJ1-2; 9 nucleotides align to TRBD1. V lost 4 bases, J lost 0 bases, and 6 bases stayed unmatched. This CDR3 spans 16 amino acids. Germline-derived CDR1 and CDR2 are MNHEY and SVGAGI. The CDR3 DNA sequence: TGTGCCAGCAGTTGGAAACAGGGGGCCGCTAACTATGGCTACACCTTC. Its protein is CASSWKQGAANYGYTF.

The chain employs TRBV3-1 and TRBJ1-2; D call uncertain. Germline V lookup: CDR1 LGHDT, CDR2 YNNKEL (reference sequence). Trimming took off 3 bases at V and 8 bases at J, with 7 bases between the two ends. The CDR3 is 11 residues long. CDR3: CASSQEVGYTF. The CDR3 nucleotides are TGTGCCAGCAGCCAGGAGGTGGGCTACACCTTC.

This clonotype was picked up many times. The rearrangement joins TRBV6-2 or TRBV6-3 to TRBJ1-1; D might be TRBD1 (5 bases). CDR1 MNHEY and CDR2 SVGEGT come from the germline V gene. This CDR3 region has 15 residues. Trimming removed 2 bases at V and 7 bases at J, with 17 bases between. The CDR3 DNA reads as TGTGCCAGCAGTTACCCCCGGACTGGAGGGGATGAAGCTTTCTTT. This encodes CASSYPRTGGDEAFF.

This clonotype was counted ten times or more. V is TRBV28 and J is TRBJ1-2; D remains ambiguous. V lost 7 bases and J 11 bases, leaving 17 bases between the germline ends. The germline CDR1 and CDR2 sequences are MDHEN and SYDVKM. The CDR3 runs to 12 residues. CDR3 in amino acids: CASTSWIERYTF. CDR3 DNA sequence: TGTGCCAGCACCTCATGGATAGAGCGGTACACCTTC.

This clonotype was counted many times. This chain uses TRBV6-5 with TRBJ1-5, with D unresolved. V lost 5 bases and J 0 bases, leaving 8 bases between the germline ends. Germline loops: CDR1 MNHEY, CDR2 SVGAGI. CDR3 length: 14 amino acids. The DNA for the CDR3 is TGTGCCAGCAGTCTACAGAGTAGCAATCAGCCCCAGCATTTT. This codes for CASSLQSSNQPQHF.

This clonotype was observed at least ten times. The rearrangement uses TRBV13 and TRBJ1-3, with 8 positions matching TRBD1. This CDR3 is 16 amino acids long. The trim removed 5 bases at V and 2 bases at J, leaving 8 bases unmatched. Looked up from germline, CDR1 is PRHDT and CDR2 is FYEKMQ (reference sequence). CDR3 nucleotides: TGTGCCAGCAGCGCCCCGAGACAGGGGCCTGGAAACACCATATATTTT. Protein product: CASSAPRQGPGNTIYF.

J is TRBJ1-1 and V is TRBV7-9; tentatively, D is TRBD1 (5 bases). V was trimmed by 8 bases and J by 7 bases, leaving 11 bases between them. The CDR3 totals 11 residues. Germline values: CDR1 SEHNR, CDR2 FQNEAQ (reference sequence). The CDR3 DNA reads TGTGCCAGCGATGCAGGGCTTGAAGCTTTCTTT. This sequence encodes CASDAGLEAFF.

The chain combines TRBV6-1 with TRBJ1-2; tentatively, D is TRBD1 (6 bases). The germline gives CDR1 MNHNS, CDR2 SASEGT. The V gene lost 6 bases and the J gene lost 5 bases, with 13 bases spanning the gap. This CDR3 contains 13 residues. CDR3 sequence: CASSADSLYGYTF. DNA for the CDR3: TGTGCCAGCAGCGCGGACAGCTTATATGGCTACACCTTC.

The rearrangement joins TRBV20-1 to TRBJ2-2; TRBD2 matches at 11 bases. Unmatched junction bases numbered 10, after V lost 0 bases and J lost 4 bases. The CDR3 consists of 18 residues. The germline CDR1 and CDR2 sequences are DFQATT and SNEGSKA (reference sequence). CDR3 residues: CSARDPRLAGNPTGELFF. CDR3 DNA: TGCAGTGCTAGAGACCCAAGACTAGCGGGAAATCCCACCGGGGAGCTGTTTTTT.

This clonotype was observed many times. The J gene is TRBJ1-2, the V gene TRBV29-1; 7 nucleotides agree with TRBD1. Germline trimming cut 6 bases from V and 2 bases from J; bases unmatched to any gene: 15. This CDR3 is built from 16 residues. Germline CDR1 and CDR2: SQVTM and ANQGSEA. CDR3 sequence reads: CSVARGDRSVNYGYTF. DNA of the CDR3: TGCAGCGTCGCCAGGGGGGACCGCTCTGTCAACTATGGCTACACCTTC. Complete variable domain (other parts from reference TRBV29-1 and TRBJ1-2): SAVISQKPSRDICQRGTSLTIQCQVDSQVTMMFWYRQQPGQSLTLIATANQGSEATYESGFVIDKFPISRPNLTFSTLTVSNMSPEDSSIYLCSVARGDRSVNYGYTFGSGTRLTVV.

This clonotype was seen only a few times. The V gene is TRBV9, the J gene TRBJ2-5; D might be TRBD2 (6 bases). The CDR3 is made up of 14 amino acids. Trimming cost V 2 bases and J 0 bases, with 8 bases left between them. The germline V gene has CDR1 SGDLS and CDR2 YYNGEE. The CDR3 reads CASSVWGDQETQYF. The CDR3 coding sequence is TGTGCCAGCAGCGTGTGGGGGGACCAAGAGACCCAGTACTTC.

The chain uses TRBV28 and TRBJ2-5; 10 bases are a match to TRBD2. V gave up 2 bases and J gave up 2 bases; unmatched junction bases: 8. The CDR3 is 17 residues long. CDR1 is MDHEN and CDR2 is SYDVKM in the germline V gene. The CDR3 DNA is TGTGCCAGCAGTTTAGCCTCTAGCGGGAGTCAGCAAGAGACCCAGTACTTC. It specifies CASSLASSGSQQETQYF.

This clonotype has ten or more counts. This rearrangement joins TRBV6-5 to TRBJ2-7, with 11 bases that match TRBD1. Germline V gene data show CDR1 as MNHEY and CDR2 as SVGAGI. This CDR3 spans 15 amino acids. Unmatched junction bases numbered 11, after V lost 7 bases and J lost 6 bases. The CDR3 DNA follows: TGTGCCAGCAAACCCGGACAGGGGGCTGGGAGCGAGCAGTACTTC. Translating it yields CASKPGQGAGSEQYF.

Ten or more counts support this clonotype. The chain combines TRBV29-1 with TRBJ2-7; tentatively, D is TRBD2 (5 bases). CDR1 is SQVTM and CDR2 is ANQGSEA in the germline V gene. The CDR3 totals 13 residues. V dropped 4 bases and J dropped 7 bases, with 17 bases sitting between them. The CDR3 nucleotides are TGCAGCGTTGTTCCTAGCCACACCACTGAGCAGTACTTC. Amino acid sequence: CSVVPSHTTEQYF.

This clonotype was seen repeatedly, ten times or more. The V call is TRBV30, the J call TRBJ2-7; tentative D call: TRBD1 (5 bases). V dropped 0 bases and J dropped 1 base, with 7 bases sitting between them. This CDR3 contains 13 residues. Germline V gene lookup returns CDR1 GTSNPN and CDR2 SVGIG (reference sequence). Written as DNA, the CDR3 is TGTGCCTGGAGTGTAAAGGGGTCCTACGAGCAGTACTTC. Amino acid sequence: CAWSVKGSYEQYF.

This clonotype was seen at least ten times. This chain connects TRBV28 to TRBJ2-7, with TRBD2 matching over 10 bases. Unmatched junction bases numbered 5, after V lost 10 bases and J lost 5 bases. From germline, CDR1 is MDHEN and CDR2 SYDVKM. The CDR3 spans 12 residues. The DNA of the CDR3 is TGTGCCACCTCCGGGACTAGCGACGAGCAGTACTTC. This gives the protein CATSGTSDEQYF.

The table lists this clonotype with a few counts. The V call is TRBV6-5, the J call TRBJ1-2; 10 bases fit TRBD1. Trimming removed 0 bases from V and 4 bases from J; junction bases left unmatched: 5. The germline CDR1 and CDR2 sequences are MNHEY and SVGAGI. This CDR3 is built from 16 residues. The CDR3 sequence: CASSYSPGQGFYGYTF. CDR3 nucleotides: TGTGCCAGCAGTTACTCGCCGGGACAGGGGTTCTATGGCTACACCTTC.

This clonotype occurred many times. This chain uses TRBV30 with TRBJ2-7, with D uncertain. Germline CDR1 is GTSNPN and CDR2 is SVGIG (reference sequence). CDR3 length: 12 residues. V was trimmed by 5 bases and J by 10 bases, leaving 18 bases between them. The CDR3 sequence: CAWATGLGQQYF. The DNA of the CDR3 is TGTGCCTGGGCCACGGGCCTAGGGCAACAGTACTTC.